The 22 T cell receptor beta chains in this list originate from one sample, sequenced in a study of shared clonotypes between healthy human individuals. Profiling relied on immunoSEQ multiplex PCR, and the TCRdb table lists in-frame clones only, not all of them. Here the sample spans more than 2 million clones, 90% to 96% being singletons. Sequences were obtained from naive CD4+ T cells sorted from blood. As to subset: CD45RA+ positively selected. The source is a man younger than 30 in good health.

The rearrangement uses TRBV5-1 and TRBJ2-7, with 9 positions matching TRBD2. The CDR3 has 16 residues. The V gene end was trimmed by 0 bases and the J gene end by 8 bases; junction bases not matched to a gene: 12. Germline loops: CDR1 SGHRS, CDR2 YFSETQ. CDR3 DNA sequence: TGCGCCAGCAGCTTGGCCGATTTAGCGGGAGCTACCCAGCAGTACTTC. This translates into CASSLADLAGATQQYF.

About this clone itself: Germline and junction disagree at one end, which may indicate a read error. V gene TRBV20-1 combines with J gene TRBJ2-3; 8 nucleotides match TRBD1. Per germline, CDR1 DFQATT and CDR2 SNEGSKA (reference sequence). The CDR3 has 10 residues. CDR3 in amino acids: CSAPGGPVFF. CDR3 sequence (DNA): TGCAGTGCTCCAGGGGGCCCGGTTTTTTTT.

The chain is built from TRBV7-3 and TRBJ1-3; D unresolved. Trimming stripped 5 bases from V and 2 bases from J, with 16 bases between. The length of the CDR3 is 16 residues. In germline, CDR1 is SGHTA, CDR2 FQGTGA. For the CDR3, the DNA is TGTGCCAGCAGCCCCCAAGGGAGAATGACTGGAAACACCATATATTTT. Translating gives CASSPQGRMTGNTIYF.

This clone has only a few counts. Within the sample, other DNA sequences also encode this same CDR3. V and J are TRBV5-1 and TRBJ1-5, with 8 nucleotides matching TRBD1. The CDR3 spans 15 residues. Trimming took 0 bases from V and 6 from J; bases not matched to a gene: 5. Germline CDR1 and CDR2: SGHRS and YFSETQ. CDR3 protein: CASSLAGGAGQPQHF. The CDR3 DNA reads TGCGCCAGCAGCTTGGCAGGGGGCGCGGGTCAGCCCCAGCATTTT.

The chain uses TRBV6-5 and TRBJ2-1; 10 nucleotides align to TRBD2. The V and J ends lost 0 bases and 12 bases, in that order; junction bases with no gene match: 5. The CDR3 has 14 residues. Germline values: CDR1 MNHEY, CDR2 SVGAGI. The CDR3 loop is CASSYSKREGWQFF. CDR3 in DNA: TGTGCCAGCAGTTACTCTAAGCGGGAGGGCTGGCAGTTCTTC.

The V gene is TRBV6-5, the J gene TRBJ2-7; D is undetermined. Trimming pared 0 bases from V and 4 bases from J, leaving 13 bases between. The germline CDR1 and CDR2 sequences are MNHEY and SVGAGI. The CDR3 has 15 amino acids. CDR3 loop: CASSYSHGNLYEQYF. In DNA, the CDR3 is TGTGCCAGCAGTTACTCTCATGGAAACTTATACGAGCAGTACTTC.

This clone was seen just once. The rearrangement joins TRBV15 to TRBJ2-3; 14 bases are shared with TRBD2. Germline CDR1 LNHNV, CDR2 YYDKDF (reference sequence). After removal of 5 bases from V and 4 bases from J, the junction contained 2 bases not matched to a gene. The CDR3 is 15 residues long. The CDR3 DNA reads as TGTGCCACCAGCGGGGGACTAGCGGGAGCAGATACGCAGTATTTT. It encodes CATSGGLAGADTQYF.

On this clone itself: Other DNA sequences from this sample encode an identical CDR3 as well. The chain couples TRBV4-1 to TRBJ2-2; TRBD2 aligns across 8 bases. Losses at the gene ends were 0 bases for V and 0 bases for J; bases not matched to a gene: 3. Germline V gene sequence: CDR1 MGHRA, CDR2 YSYEKL. The CDR3 totals 17 residues. In DNA, the CDR3 is TGCGCCAGCAGCCAAGAGGGGCGGGGGGCGAACACCGGGGAGCTGTTTTTT. As protein: CASSQEGRGANTGELFF.

This chain uses TRBV28 with TRBJ1-6; weak D call: TRBD1 (6 bases). CDR1 is MDHEN, CDR2 SYDVKM, per germline. Trimming removed 7 bases from V and 3 bases from J, with 10 bases in between. The CDR3 loop spans 14 amino acids. The CDR3 reads CASIQGDYNSPLHF. In nucleotides, the CDR3 is TGTGCCAGCATACAGGGTGACTATAATTCACCCCTCCACTTT. The variable domain in full, with the rest retrieved from reference TRBV28 and TRBJ1-6, is DVKVTQSSRYLVKRTGEKVFLECVQDMDHENMFWYRQDPGLGLRLIYFSYDVKMKEKGDIPEGYSVSREKKERFSLILESASTNQTSMYLCASIQGDYNSPLHFGNGTRLTVT.

J is TRBJ2-5 and V is TRBV2; tentative D call: TRBD2 (6 bases). This CDR3 region has 16 residues. Germline CDR1 SNHLY, CDR2 FYNNEI. V was trimmed by 7 bases and J by 2 bases, leaving 20 bases between them. The CDR3 here is CASTPNPPSAQETQYF. In DNA form, the CDR3 reads TGTGCCAGCACCCCGAACCCCCCTAGCGCACAAGAGACCCAGTACTTC.

V usage is TRBV28 and J usage is TRBJ2-2; no definite D call. This CDR3 has 12 residues. The V end was cut by 7 bases, the J end by 2 bases, with 5 bases between. The germline V gene has CDR1 MDHEN and CDR2 SYDVKM. CDR3 region: CASTVNTGELFF. Written as DNA, the CDR3 is TGTGCCAGCACGGTTAACACCGGGGAGCTGTTTTTT.

V and J are TRBV28 and TRBJ1-6; D uncertain. V shed 7 bases and J shed 9 bases, with 22 bases lying between them. Germline CDR1 and CDR2: MDHEN and SYDVKM. The CDR3 is 16 residues long. This CDR3 is CASTLRVVNTGSPLHF. The DNA of the CDR3 is TGTGCCAGCACCCTCCGGGTGGTAAATACTGGTTCACCCCTCCACTTT.

Comment on this clone: The identical CDR3 is also encoded by other nucleotide sequences in the sample. The V call is TRBV27, the J call TRBJ1-6; 8 positions match TRBD1. The CDR3 length is 15 residues. V was clipped by 2 bases and J by 6 bases; unmatched bases: 3. Germline V gene data show CDR1 as MNHEY and CDR2 as SMNVEV (reference sequence). The CDR3 DNA is TGTGCCAGCAGTTTAGGGACAGGAATTAATTCACCCCTCCACTTT. It translates to CASSLGTGINSPLHF.

This clone was seen just once. The chain has TRBV4-1 and TRBJ1-1, with D possibly matching TRBD1 (5 bases). The germline V gene has CDR1 MGHRA and CDR2 YSYEKL. Trimming removed 0 bases at V and 1 base at J, with 15 bases between. The CDR3 consists of 17 residues. Written as DNA, the CDR3 is TGCGCCAGCAGCCAAGAAACGAGGGGCGTTAAGAACACTGAAGCTTTCTTT. It yields the protein CASSQETRGVKNTEAFF.

The count of this clone is one. The rearrangement joins TRBV2 to TRBJ2-7; D gene uncertain. CDR3 length equals 13 residues. Trimming cost V 6 bases and J 3 bases, with 12 bases left between them. From germline, CDR1 is SNHLY and CDR2 FYNNEI. The CDR3 sequence: CASSAESFYEQYF. For the CDR3, the DNA is TGTGCCAGCAGCGCAGAGAGTTTCTACGAGCAGTACTTC.

The genes are TRBV27 and TRBJ2-5, with TRBD1 identical over 7 bases. CDR1 is MNHEY and CDR2 is SMNVEV in the germline V gene (reference sequence). This CDR3 is 16 amino acids long. Trimming at V came to 6 bases and at J to 2 bases, leaving 12 bases not matched to a gene. The CDR3 is CASRTSLDRRQETQYF. CDR3 coding DNA: TGTGCCAGCAGGACCTCCCTGGACAGGCGGCAAGAGACCCAGTACTTC.

This clone was recorded a few times. The genes are TRBV10-1 and TRBJ2-2; 9 nucleotides align to TRBD1. Germline V gene sequence: CDR1 WNHNN, CDR2 SYGVQD (reference sequence). The CDR3 has 15 amino acids. V was pared by 4 bases and J by 6 bases, with 6 bases of the junction left unmatched. CDR3 in DNA: TGCGCCAGCAGTGCTACGGGACAGGGATCCGGGGAGCTGTTTTTT. Amino acid sequence: CASSATGQGSGELFF.

This clone appeared once. The chain joins TRBV15 to TRBJ2-5; no definite D call. Trimming cost V 3 bases and J 0 bases, with 5 bases left between them. The germline V gene has CDR1 LNHNV and CDR2 YYDKDF (reference sequence). This CDR3 is built from 13 residues. The chain's CDR3 is CATSRTYQETQYF. The CDR3 DNA sequence: TGTGCCACCAGCAGGACCTACCAAGAGACCCAGTACTTC.

Comments on this clone: One junction end does not reproduce the germline sequence, and a read error may be involved. The rearrangement links TRBV6-5 to TRBJ2-2, with D maybe TRBD1 (6 bases). The CDR3 is made up of 16 amino acids. Germline assignment: CDR1 MNHEY and CDR2 SVGAGI. The CDR3 bases are TGTGCCAGCAGTCACTCGCAGGGGTGGGAGACCGGGGAGCTGTTTTTT. It specifies CASSHSQGWETGELFF.

The rearrangement joins TRBV9 to TRBJ2-3; D call uncertain. There are 15 residues in the CDR3. V was pared by 0 bases and J by 0 bases, with 8 bases between. CDR1 is SGDLS and CDR2 is YYNGEE in the germline V gene. DNA for the CDR3: TGTGCCAGCAGCGTAGGACTCCCGAGCACAGATACGCAGTATTTT. Protein sequence: CASSVGLPSTDTQYF. The full variable domain, with the rest looked up from reference TRBV9 and TRBJ2-3, is DSGVTQTPKHLITATGQRVTLRCSPRSGDLSVYWYQQSLDQGLQFLIQYYNGEERAKGNILERFSAQQFPDLHSELNLSSLELGDSALYFCASSVGLPSTDTQYFGPGTRLTVL.

The chain carries TRBV30 and TRBJ2-7, with no clear D. The CDR3 is 13 residues long. Germline V gene lookup returns CDR1 GTSNPN and CDR2 SVGIG (reference sequence). V lost 5 bases, J lost 2 bases, and 13 bases lay in between. The CDR3, as DNA: TGTGCCTGGGACGACGGAAAGACCTACGAGCAGTACTTC. Amino acids: CAWDDGKTYEQYF.

Details on this clone: Within the sample, other DNA sequences also encode this same CDR3. V is TRBV18 and J is TRBJ1-2; 8 positions match TRBD1. Germline V CDR1 and CDR2: KGHSH, LQKENI. The V and J ends lost 3 bases and 7 bases, in that order; junction bases with no gene match: 4. This CDR3 has 13 residues. CDR3 in DNA: TGTGCCAGCTCACCGACAGGGGTCGGTGGCTACACCTTC. Translating it yields CASSPTGVGGYTF.